The sequence of this T cell receptor (beta chain) was determined in a study of shared clonotypes between healthy human individuals. Germline V gene data show CDR1 as MDHEN and CDR2 as SYDVKM. The CDR3 totals 14 residues. The V and J ends lost 6 bases and 1 base respectively, with 12 bases between them. Profiling relied on immunoSEQ multiplex PCR, and the TCRdb table lists in-frame clones only, not all of them. The sample holds hundreds of thousands of clones, about three quarters seen once. Sequencing was performed on memory CD4+ T cells sorted from blood. The subset denotes: CD45RA-negative fraction. The chain couples TRBV28 to TRBJ1-1; D not certain. This TCR came from a young woman in good health. CDR3 region: CASSQPRKNTEAFF. In DNA, the CDR3 is TGTGCCAGCAGCCAACCTAGGAAGAACACTGAAGCTTTCTTT.